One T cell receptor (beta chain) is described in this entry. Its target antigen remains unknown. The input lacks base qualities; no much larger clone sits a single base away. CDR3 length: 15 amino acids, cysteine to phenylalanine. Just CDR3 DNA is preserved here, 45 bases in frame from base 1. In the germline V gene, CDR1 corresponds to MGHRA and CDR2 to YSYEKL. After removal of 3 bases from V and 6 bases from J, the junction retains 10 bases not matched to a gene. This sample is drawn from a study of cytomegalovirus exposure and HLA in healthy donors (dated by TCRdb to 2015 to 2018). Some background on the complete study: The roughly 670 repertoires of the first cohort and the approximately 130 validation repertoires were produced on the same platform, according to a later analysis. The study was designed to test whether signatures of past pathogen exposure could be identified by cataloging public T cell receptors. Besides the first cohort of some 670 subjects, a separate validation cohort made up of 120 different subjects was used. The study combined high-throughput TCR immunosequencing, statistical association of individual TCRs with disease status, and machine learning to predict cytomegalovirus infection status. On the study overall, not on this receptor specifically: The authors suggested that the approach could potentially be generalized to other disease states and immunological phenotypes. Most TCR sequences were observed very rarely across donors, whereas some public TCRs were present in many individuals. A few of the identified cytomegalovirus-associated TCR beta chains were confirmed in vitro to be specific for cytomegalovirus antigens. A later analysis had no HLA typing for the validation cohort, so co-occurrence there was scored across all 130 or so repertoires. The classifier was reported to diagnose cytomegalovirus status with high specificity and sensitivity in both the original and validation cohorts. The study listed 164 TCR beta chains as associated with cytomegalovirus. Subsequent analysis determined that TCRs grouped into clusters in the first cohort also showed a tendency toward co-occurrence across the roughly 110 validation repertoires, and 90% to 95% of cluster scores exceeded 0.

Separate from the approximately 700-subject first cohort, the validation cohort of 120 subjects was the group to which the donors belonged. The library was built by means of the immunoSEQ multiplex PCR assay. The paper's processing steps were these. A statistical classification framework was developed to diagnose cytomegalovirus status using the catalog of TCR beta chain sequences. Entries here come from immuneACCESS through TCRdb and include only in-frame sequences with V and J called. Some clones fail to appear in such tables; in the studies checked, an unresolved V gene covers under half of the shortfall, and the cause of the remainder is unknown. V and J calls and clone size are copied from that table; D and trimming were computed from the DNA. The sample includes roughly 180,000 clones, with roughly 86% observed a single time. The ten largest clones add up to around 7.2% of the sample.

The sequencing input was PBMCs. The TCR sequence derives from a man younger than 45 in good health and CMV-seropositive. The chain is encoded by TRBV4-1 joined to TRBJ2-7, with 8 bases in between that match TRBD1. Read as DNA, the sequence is TGCGCCAGCAGCCATACACCCGGACAGGGTTCCGAGCAGTACTTC. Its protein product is CASSHTPGQGSEQYF.